This T cell receptor (beta chain) was sequenced in a study of blood T cell repertoires in COVID-19 (dated by TCRdb to 2019 to 2021). Regarding the study in general: Collaborator samples came from the United States, Italy and Spain and covered acute and convalescent phases of COVID-19. The material from the prospective study consisted of cDNA or gDNA derived from T cells, B-cell-depleted T cells, or PBMCs. Subjects who had been exposed to COVID-19, were actively infected with it, or had recovered from it provided the deeply sampled blood TCRbeta repertoires that made up the dataset. A freely available public database, intended as a resource for researchers studying the immune response to SARS-CoV-2, is where the repertoires were released. The samples were drawn from two sources: the first 160 participants of the ongoing ImmuneRACE study, and about 1,300 subjects contributed by 6 global collaborators. Sample metadata almost always included a de-identified subject ID, COVID-19 status, age in years and sex. HLA class I and class II types, where available, came from metadata supplied by the sample provider rather than from assay-based typing.

Comment on this clone: Its antigen target is currently unknown. No quality values exist for individual bases; no much larger clone is one base distant.

Each collaborating institution followed its own protocols to collect whole blood in K2EDTA tubes. For TCRbeta analysis, collaborators shipped samples in one of three forms: frozen whole blood, isolated PBMCs, or DNA extracted from either of those sample types. TCRbeta CDR3 regions were amplified from genomic DNA using the immunoSEQ Assay, a bias-controlled multiplex PCR. Per the original workflow: The number of nucleated cells in each sample was estimated by amplification of reference gene primers within the assay. To quantify the absolute abundance of each unique TCRbeta CDR3 rearrangement, sequence reads were collapsed and filtered. For each sample, productive Simpson clonality was calculated by taking the square root of Simpson's diversity index across productive rearrangements. The source is immuneACCESS, and TCRdb retained only in-frame sequences with V and J called. Part of the clones is not carried over; for the studies checked, unresolved V genes explain less than half of this, and the remainder is unexplained. D and trimming come from the DNA, and the V and J calls and clone size come from that table. This sample has 200,000 to 250,000 clones in its table, and about 90% of those were observed once. The top ten clones comprise roughly 5.8% of the sample.

On the study overall, not on this receptor specifically: The quantity of clinical and demographic metadata differed by source and by participant and was supplied without curation.

The CDR3 covers 13 residues, taking in both the cysteine and the phenylalanine. The only DNA kept is the CDR3, 39 bases in frame from the first base. V is clipped by 3 bases and J by 0 bases, and the sequence between their germline boundaries is 5 bases long. CDR1 and CDR2 are read off the germline V gene (reference sequence) as LNHDA and SQIVND. The source is a man aged 55 to 70 with acute or convalescent COVID-19. The V and J segments used are TRBV19 and TRBJ2-5, with an unclear D gene assignment. The material sequenced was peripheral blood. The sequenced DNA is TGTGCCAGTAGTATGAGGAACCAAGAGACCCAGTACTTC. This gives the protein CASSMRNQETQYF. Where the CDR3 stops, the reference TRBV19 and TRBJ2-5 genes take over; the full variable domain is DGGITQSPKYLFRKEGQNVTLSCEQNLNHDAMYWYRQDPGQGLRLIYYSQIVNDFQKGDIAEGYSVSREKKESFPLTVTSAQKNPTAFYLCASSMRNQETQYFGPGTRLLVL.